This TCR beta chain is drawn from a study of PD-1 blockade in mismatch repair-deficient tumors. The protocol was immunoSEQ multiplex PCR, while the TCRdb copy is restricted to in-frame clones and leaves out a portion. This sample has 38,000 or so clones, with 70% to 90% found just once. Mismatch repair deficiency was confirmed in all patients, by PCR or immunohistochemistry. This CDR3 contains 13 residues. V was pared by 0 bases and J by 4 bases, with 7 bases between. Germline V gene data show CDR1 as SGDLS and CDR2 as YYNGEE. The chain is built from TRBV9 and TRBJ2-5; D gene uncertain. The sequencing here drew on peripheral blood, taken around 75 weeks after starting pembrolizumab. The source of this sequence is an adult with mismatch repair-deficient cancer. The CDR3 bases are TGTGCCAGCAGCGTAGGTCGGGTAGAGACCCAGTACTTC. Translated, it gives CASSVGRVETQYF.